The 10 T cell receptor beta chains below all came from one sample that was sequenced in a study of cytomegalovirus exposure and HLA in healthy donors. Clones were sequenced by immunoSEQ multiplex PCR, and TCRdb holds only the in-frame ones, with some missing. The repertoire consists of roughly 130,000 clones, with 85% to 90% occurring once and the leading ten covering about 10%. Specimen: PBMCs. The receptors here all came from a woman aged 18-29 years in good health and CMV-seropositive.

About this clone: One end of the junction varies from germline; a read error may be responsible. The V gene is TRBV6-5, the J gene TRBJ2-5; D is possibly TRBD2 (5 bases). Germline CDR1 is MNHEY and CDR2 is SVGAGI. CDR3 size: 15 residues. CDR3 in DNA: TGTGCCAGCAGTCACTCGGAAAGCGGAAAAGAGACCCAGTACTTC. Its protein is CASSHSESGKETQYF.

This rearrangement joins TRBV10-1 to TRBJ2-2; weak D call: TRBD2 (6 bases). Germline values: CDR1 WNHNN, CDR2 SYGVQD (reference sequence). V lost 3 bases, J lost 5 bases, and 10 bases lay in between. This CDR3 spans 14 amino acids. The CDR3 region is CASSDGGVTGELFF. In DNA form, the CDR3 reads TGCGCCAGCAGTGACGGAGGGGTGACCGGGGAGCTGTTTTTT.

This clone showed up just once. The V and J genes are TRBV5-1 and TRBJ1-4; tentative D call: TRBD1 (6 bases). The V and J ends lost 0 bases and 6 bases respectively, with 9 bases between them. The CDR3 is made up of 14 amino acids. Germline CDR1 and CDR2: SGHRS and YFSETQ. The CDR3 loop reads CASSLEGGDEKLFF. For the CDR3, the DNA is TGCGCCAGCAGCTTGGAAGGGGGGGATGAAAAACTGTTTTTT.

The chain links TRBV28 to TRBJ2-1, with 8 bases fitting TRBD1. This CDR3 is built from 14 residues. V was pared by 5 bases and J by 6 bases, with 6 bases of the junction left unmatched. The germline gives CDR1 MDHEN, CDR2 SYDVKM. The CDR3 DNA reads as TGTGCCAGCAGTCTATCCACAGGGGGCAATGAGCAGTTCTTC. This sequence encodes CASSLSTGGNEQFF.

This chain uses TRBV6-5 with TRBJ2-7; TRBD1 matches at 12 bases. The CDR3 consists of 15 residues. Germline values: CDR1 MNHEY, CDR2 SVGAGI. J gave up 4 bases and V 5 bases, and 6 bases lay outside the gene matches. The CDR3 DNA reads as TGTGCCAGCAGTCTCGGGACAGGGGGCCCATACGAGCAGTACTTC. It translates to CASSLGTGGPYEQYF.

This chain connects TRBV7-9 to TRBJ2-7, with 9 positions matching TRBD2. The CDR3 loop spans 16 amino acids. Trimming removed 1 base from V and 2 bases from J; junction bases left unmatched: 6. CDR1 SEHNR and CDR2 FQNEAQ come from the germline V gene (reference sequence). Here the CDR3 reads CASSLVWLAGTYEQYF. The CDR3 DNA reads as TGTGCCAGCAGCTTAGTCTGGCTAGCGGGGACCTACGAGCAGTACTTC.

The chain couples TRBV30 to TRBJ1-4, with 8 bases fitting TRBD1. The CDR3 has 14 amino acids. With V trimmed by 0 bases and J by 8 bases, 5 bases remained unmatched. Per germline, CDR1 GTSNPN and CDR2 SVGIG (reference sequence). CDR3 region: CAWSVRTGQEKLFF. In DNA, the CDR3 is TGTGCCTGGAGTGTAAGGACAGGGCAGGAAAAACTGTTTTTT.

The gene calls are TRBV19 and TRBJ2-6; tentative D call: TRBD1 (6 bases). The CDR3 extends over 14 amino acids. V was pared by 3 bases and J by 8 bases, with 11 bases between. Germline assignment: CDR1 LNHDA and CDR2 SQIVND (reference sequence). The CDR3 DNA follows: TGTGCCAGTAGTATGGGGGCTGTGACCAACGTCCTGACTTTC. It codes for CASSMGAVTNVLTF.

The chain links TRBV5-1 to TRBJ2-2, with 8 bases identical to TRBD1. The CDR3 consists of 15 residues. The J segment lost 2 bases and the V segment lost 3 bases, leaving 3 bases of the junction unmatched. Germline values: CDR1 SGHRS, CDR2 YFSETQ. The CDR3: CASSSGQVNTGELFF. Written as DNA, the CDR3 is TGCGCCAGCAGCTCGGGACAGGTCAACACCGGGGAGCTGTTTTTT.

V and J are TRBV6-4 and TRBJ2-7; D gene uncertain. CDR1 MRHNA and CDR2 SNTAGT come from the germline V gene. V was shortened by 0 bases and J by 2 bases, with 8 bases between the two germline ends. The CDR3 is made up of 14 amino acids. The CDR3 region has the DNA TGTGCCAGCAGTGACTCGGCAGGTGCCTACGAGCAGTACTTC. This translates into CASSDSAGAYEQYF.